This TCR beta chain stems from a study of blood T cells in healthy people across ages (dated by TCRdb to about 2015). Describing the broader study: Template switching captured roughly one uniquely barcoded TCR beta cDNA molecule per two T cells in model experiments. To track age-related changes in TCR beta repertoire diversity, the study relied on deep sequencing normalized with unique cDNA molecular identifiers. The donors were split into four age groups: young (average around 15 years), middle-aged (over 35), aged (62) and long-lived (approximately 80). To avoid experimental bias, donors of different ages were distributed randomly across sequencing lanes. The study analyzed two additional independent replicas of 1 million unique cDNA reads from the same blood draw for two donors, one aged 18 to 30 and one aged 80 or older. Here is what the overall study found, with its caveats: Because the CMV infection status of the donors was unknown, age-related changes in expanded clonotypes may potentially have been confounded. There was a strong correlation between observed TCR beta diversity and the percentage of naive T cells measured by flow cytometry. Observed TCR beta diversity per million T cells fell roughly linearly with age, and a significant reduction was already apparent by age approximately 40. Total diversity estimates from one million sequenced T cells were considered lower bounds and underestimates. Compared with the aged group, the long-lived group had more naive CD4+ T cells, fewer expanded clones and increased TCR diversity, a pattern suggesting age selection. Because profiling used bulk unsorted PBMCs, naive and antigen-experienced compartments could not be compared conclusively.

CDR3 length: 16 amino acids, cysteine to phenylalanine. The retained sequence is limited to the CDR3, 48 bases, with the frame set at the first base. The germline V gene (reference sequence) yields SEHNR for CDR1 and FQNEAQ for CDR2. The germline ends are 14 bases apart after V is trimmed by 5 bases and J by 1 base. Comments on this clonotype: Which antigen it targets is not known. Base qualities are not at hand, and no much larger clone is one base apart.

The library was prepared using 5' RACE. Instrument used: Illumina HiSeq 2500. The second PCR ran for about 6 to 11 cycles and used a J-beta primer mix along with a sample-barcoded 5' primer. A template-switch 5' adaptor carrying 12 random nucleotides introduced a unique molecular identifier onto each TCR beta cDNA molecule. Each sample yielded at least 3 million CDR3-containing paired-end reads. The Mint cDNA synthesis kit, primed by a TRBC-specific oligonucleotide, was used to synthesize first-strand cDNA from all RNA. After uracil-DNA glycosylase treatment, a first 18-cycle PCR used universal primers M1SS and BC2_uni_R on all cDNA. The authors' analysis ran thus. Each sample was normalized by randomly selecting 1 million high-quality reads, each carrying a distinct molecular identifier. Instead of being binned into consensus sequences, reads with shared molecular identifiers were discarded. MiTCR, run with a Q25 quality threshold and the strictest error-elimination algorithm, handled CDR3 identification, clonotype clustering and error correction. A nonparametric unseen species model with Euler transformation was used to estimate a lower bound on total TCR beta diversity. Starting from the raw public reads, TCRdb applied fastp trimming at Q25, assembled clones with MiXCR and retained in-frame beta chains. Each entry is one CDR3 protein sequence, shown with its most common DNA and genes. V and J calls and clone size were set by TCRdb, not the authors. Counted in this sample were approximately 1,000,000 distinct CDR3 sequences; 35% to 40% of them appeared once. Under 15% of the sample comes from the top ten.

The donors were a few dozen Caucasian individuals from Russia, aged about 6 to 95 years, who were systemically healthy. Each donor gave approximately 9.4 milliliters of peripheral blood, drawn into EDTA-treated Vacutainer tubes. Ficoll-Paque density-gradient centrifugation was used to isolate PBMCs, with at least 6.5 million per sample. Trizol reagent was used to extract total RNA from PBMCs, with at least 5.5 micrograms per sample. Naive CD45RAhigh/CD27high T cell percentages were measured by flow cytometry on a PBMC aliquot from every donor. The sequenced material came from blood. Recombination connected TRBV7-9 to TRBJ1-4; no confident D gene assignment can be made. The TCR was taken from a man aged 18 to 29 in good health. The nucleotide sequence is TGTGCCAGCAGCCTATGGATAACAGAAACTAATGAAAAACTGTTTTTT. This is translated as CASSLWITETNEKLFF.